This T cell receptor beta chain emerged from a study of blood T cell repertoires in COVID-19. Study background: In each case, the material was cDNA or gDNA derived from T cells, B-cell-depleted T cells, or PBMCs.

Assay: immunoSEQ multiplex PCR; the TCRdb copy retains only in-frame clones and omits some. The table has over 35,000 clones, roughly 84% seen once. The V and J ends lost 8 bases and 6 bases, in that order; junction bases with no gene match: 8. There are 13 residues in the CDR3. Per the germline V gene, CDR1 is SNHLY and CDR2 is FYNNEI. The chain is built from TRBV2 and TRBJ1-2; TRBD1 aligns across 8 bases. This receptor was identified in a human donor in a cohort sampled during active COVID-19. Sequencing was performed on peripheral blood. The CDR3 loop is CASPRTGYNGYTF. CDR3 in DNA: TGTGCCAGCCCCCGGACAGGGTATAATGGCTACACCTTC.